The 19 T cell receptor beta chains below were found in one sample sequenced in a study of blood T cell repertoires in COVID-19. Clones were sequenced by immunoSEQ multiplex PCR, and TCRdb holds only the in-frame ones, with some missing. The repertoire holds approximately 180,000 clones, with 87% as singletons. Input material: peripheral blood. These receptors were obtained from an older woman with COVID-19, enrolled during active disease.

The chain combines TRBV14 with TRBJ1-5, with TRBD1 matching over 7 bases. J gave up 4 bases and V 6 bases, and 12 bases lay outside the gene matches. CDR1 is SGHDN and CDR2 is FVKESK in the germline V gene. The CDR3 runs to 16 residues. CDR3 coding DNA: TGTGCCAGCAGACATAGAGGGACAGAACCTAATCAGCCCCAGCATTTT. It yields the protein CASRHRGTEPNQPQHF.

The chain uses TRBV5-3 and TRBJ2-3, with TRBD1 identical over 9 bases. TRBV5-3 counts as an open reading frame of uncertain function. The CDR3 contains 21 residues. V was clipped by 5 bases and J by 9 bases; unmatched bases: 31. CDR3 region: CARSDPYLCLHQGQGFETQYF. Written as DNA, the CDR3 is TGTGCCAGAAGTGACCCCTACTTGTGCCTGCACCAGGGACAGGGTTTTGAGACGCAGTATTTT.

This clone has only a few counts. The CDR3 coding sequence is TGTGCCAGCAGCATTTCGACAGGCGGCAATGAGCAGTTCTTC. Translated, it gives CASSISTGGNEQFF. The rearrangement uses TRBV6-5 and TRBJ2-1; possible D gene TRBD1, 6 bases. This CDR3 has 14 residues. Germline loops: CDR1 MNHEY, CDR2 SVGAGI. Trimming pared 6 bases from V and 6 bases from J, leaving 15 bases between.

In nucleotides, the CDR3 is TGCGCCAGCAGCCCTCGTAGCGGGTGGGTAGGAGTGCAGTTCTTC. This encodes CASSPRSGWVGVQFF. The rearrangement links TRBV4-1 to TRBJ2-1, with 7 bases matching TRBD2. The CDR3 is made up of 15 amino acids. V dropped 4 bases and J dropped 12; count of bases not matched to a gene: 15. Germline V gene data show CDR1 as MGHRA and CDR2 as YSYEKL.

This chain uses TRBV3-1 (or the pseudogene TRBV3-2) with TRBJ2-3; 7 bases map to TRBD2. Trimming cost V 1 base and J 5 bases; bases outside gene matches: 6. This CDR3 contains 15 residues. CDR1 is LGHDT, CDR2 YNNKEL, per germline (reference sequence). CDR3 in amino acids: CASSQGRGRGDTQYF. The CDR3 DNA is TGTGCCAGCAGCCAAGGACGCGGGAGAGGAGATACGCAGTATTTT.

The V call is TRBV30, the J call TRBJ2-7; TRBD1 matches 10 bases. From germline, CDR1 is GTSNPN and CDR2 SVGIG (reference sequence). With 4 bases clipped from V and 2 bases from J, the junction kept 8 bases outside the gene matches. The CDR3 loop spans 15 amino acids. CDR3 sequence (DNA): TGTGCCTGGACCATAGACAGGGGGCAGGCCTACGAGCAGTACTTC. Protein sequence: CAWTIDRGQAYEQYF.

The V and J genes are TRBV7-2 and TRBJ2-5; 11 positions match TRBD1. CDR3 length: 16 residues. The germline V gene has CDR1 SGHTA and CDR2 FQGNSA. With V trimmed by 2 bases and J by 4 bases, 6 bases remained unmatched. The CDR3 DNA follows: TGTGCCAGCAGCTTAAACGCCGGGACAGGGGGAGAGACCCAGTACTTC. Encoded protein: CASSLNAGTGGETQYF. The variable domain in full, with the rest retrieved from reference TRBV7-2 and TRBJ2-5, is GAGVSQSPSNKVTEKGKDVELRCDPISGHTALYWYRQSLGQGLEFLIYFQGNSAPDKSGLPSDRFSAERTGGSVSTLTIQRTQQEDSAVYLCASSLNAGTGGETQYFGPGTRLLVL.

This rearrangement joins TRBV10-3 to TRBJ1-4, with D perhaps TRBD1 (6 bases). This CDR3 is built from 15 residues. Trimming pared 0 bases from V and 8 bases from J, leaving 13 bases between. Germline lookup yields CDR1 ENHRY and CDR2 SYGVKD. CDR3 sequence: CAISESRQGKEKLFF. The CDR3 DNA reads as TGTGCCATCAGTGAGTCGAGGCAGGGGAAGGAAAAACTGTTTTTT.

The chain has TRBV19 and TRBJ2-5, with 12 bases lining up with TRBD1. The CDR3 consists of 16 residues. Looked up from germline, CDR1 is LNHDA and CDR2 is SQIVND (reference sequence). With V trimmed by 5 bases and J by 5 bases, 9 bases remained unmatched. The CDR3 nucleotides read TGTGCCAGTAGTTACTCCGGGACAGGGGGCTTGGAGACCCAGTACTTC. Translating gives CASSYSGTGGLETQYF.

This chain joins TRBV29-1 and TRBJ2-7, with 12 positions matching TRBD1. CDR1 and CDR2 (germline): SQVTM, ANQGSEA. V trimming: 2 bases; J trimming: 5 bases; junction bases outside the gene matches: 7. There are 15 residues in the CDR3. CDR3 sequence (DNA): TGCAGCGTTGAACGAGGGACAGGGGGCTGGAACGAGCAGTACTTC. Protein: CSVERGTGGWNEQYF.

The chain has TRBV28 and TRBJ2-3; 7 nucleotides match TRBD1. The length of the CDR3 is 16 residues. Germline trimming cut 6 bases from V and 3 bases from J; bases unmatched to any gene: 12. CDR1 and CDR2 (germline): MDHEN, SYDVKM. The DNA for the CDR3 is TGTGCCAGCAGCACCCAGATACAGGGGATGACAGATACGCAGTATTTT. Translation gives CASSTQIQGMTDTQYF.

Regarding this clone: Within the sample, other DNA sequences also encode this same CDR3. V and J are TRBV18 and TRBJ2-1, with TRBD1 matching over 9 bases. Germline V gene lookup returns CDR1 KGHSH and CDR2 LQKENI. This CDR3 contains 17 residues. Trimming cost V 6 bases and J 3 bases; bases outside gene matches: 12. The CDR3 nucleotides are TGTGCCAGCTCGAGCTCCGGGACAGGGCTCGGCTACAATGAGCAGTTCTTC. This gives the protein CASSSSGTGLGYNEQFF.

The V gene is TRBV5-4, the J gene TRBJ2-5; D gene uncertain. Per germline, CDR1 SGHNT and CDR2 YYREEE (reference sequence). The CDR3 is made up of 12 amino acids. The V gene lost 4 bases and the J gene lost 7 bases, with 11 bases spanning the gap. CDR3 sequence: CASSPPLGTQYF. CDR3 nucleotides: TGTGCCAGCAGCCCCCCCCTCGGGACCCAGTACTTC.

The chain links TRBV9 to TRBJ2-2, with TRBD1 matching over 8 bases. Germline-derived CDR1 and CDR2 are SGDLS and YYNGEE. This CDR3 is 16 amino acids long. V was pared by 4 bases and J by 0 bases, with 5 bases of the junction left unmatched. The CDR3 DNA follows: TGTGCCAGCAGCCGCGGACAGGGCCCGAACACCGGGGAGCTGTTTTTT. It specifies CASSRGQGPNTGELFF. The entire variable domain, with the rest obtained from reference TRBV9 and TRBJ2-2, is as follows: DSGVTQTPKHLITATGQRVTLRCSPRSGDLSVYWYQQSLDQGLQFLIQYYNGEERAKGNILERFSAQQFPDLHSELNLSSLELGDSALYFCASSRGQGPNTGELFFGEGSRLTVL.

J is TRBJ2-5 and V is TRBV7-9; the match to TRBD1 covers 7 bases. With 4 bases clipped from V and 4 bases from J, the junction kept 6 bases outside the gene matches. The CDR3 spans 14 residues. The V gene's germline CDR1 is SEHNR and CDR2 FQNEAQ (reference sequence). CDR3 in amino acids: CASSSRDRRETQYF. In nucleotides, the CDR3 is TGTGCCAGCAGCTCCCGGGACAGAAGAGAGACCCAGTACTTC.

The rearrangement uses TRBV19 and TRBJ1-5; D unresolved. V was clipped by 5 bases and J by 0 bases, with 8 bases between them. The germline CDR1 and CDR2 sequences are LNHDA and SQIVND (reference sequence). The CDR3 length is 14 residues. The CDR3 region is CASSLAVSNQPQHF. CDR3 nucleotides: TGTGCCAGTAGTTTGGCAGTTAGCAATCAGCCCCAGCATTTT. The whole variable domain, remainder taken from reference TRBV19 and TRBJ1-5, is DGGITQSPKYLFRKEGQNVTLSCEQNLNHDAMYWYRQDPGQGLRLIYYSQIVNDFQKGDIAEGYSVSREKKESFPLTVTSAQKNPTAFYLCASSLAVSNQPQHFGDGTRLSIL.

The table lists this clone with a few counts. The chain has TRBV5-1 and TRBJ1-1; D is perhaps TRBD1 (5 bases). The CDR3 sequence is 14 residues long. V gave up 4 bases and J gave up 3 bases, with 13 bases separating them. Per germline, CDR1 SGHRS and CDR2 YFSETQ. Written as DNA, the CDR3 is TGCGCCAGCAGCAACGACAGAGACCACACTGAAGCTTTCTTT. The encoded protein is CASSNDRDHTEAFF.

The chain recombines TRBV27 with TRBJ2-1, with 12 bases that match TRBD2. J lost 9 bases, V lost 3 bases, and 3 bases had no gene match. CDR1 MNHEY and CDR2 SMNVEV come from the germline V gene (reference sequence). The CDR3 is 14 residues long. For the CDR3, the DNA is TGTGCCAGCAGTTTCGGACTAGCGGGAATTGAGCAGTTCTTC. This translates into CASSFGLAGIEQFF.

The sample holds a few counts of this clone. The genes are TRBV14 and TRBJ1-6, with D unresolved. The germline CDR1 and CDR2 sequences are SGHDN and FVKESK. The CDR3 is made up of 15 amino acids. V lost 3 bases, J lost 0 bases, and 6 bases lay in between. The DNA for the CDR3 is TGTGCCAGCAGCCAGCTGAGCTCCTATAATTCACCCCTCCACTTT. Translation: CASSQLSSYNSPLHF.